This is a list of T cell receptor beta chains from one sample in a study of blood T cell repertoires in COVID-19. Clones were read by immunoSEQ multiplex PCR, and TCRdb kept only the in-frame ones, dropping some. The table has 110,000 to 150,000 clones, about 80% seen once. Source material: peripheral blood. These receptors were taken from an older man who had recovered from COVID-19. Both conserved end residues are part of each CDR3. D genes are given only for firm matches. For some rows the clone size is stated as once, few or many, or as a class when expanded; others skip it.

TRBJ2-4	NA	TRBV9	NA	CASSVYSGNIQYF
TRBJ2-3	NA	TRBV5-1	NA	CASSFLGHASTDTQYF
TRBJ2-1	once	TRBV10-1	TRBD2	CASSERLAGGADEQFF
TRBJ2-4	NA	TRBV9	TRBD2	CASSVEAASGNRAKNIQYF
TRBJ2-6	once	TRBV5-4	NA	CASSLPGAGANVLTF
TRBJ1-2	NA	TRBV11-3	NA	CASSQQGDGYTF
TRBJ2-2	few	TRBV5-1	NA	CASSFGQSTTGELFF
TRBJ2-2	NA	TRBV27	TRBD2	CASSLWAGGLRTGELFF
TRBJ2-3	NA	TRBV19	NA	CASSFQGGTGPDTQYF
TRBJ2-7	NA	TRBV2	NA	CASSEWGHPGTYEQYF
TRBJ1-1	NA	TRBV5-1	TRBD1	CASSLGWTGEAFF
TRBJ2-6	NA	TRBV5-4	NA	CASSLGASRGSGANVLTF
TRBJ2-7	many	TRBV21-1	NA	CASSKAASGSGGEQYF
TRBJ2-1	NA	TRBV7-2	NA	CASSSQTDRYNEQFF
TRBJ1-1	NA	TRBV15	TRBD1	CATSRDRGYDTEAFF
TRBJ1-4	NA	TRBV30	NA	CAWSALGSGEEKLFF
TRBJ2-3	NA	TRBV7-6	TRBD2	CASSQTAGDSTDTQYF
TRBJ2-2	NA	TRBV5-1	TRBD1	CASSWGTGVTGELFF
TRBJ2-3	NA	TRBV2	TRBD2	CASSVSTGGTDTQYF
TRBJ2-7	NA	TRBV19	TRBD2	CASSMSGDPTSEQYF
TRBJ1-1	NA	TRBV6-6	NA	CASINRDNDTEAFF
TRBJ2-7	NA	TRBV5-1	NA	CASSLAEARSFYEQYF
TRBJ1-1	once	TRBV19	TRBD1	CASTSWTGVLHTEAFF
TRBJ2-2	NA	TRBV4-1	TRBD1	CASRQTGAGELFF
TRBJ2-2	NA	TRBV7-8	NA	CASSSRGTPGTGELFF
TRBJ1-1	NA	TRBV5-1	TRBD1	CASSRTGLNTEAFF
TRBJ2-3	NA	TRBV18	TRBD2	CASSPRSTSGSTDTQYF
TRBJ2-1	once	TRBV7-9	TRBD2	CASSFLAGSPLNEQFF
TRBJ2-7	NA	TRBV5-4	NA	CASSLGGARNEQYF
TRBJ2-1	few	TRBV29-1	TRBD2	CSVCLWTSGRGYNEQFF
TRBJ2-5	NA	TRBV10-3	TRBD1	CAISDSTGGWRETQYF
TRBJ2-5	NA	TRBV7-9	NA	CASGRRGTEGETQYF
TRBJ1-3	NA	TRBV6-2/TRBV6-3	NA	CASSYGGTGNTIYF
TRBJ1-6	NA	TRBV27	TRBD1	CASSLQGQGSPLHF
TRBJ1-5	NA	TRBV5-5	NA	CASSHEQGRKTQHF
TRBJ2-7	NA	TRBV27	NA	CASSSRQAPYEQYF
TRBJ2-1	NA	TRBV3-1/TRBV3-2	TRBD2	CASSPWGASGRGRQFF
TRBJ2-3	NA	TRBV5-6	TRBD2	CASSKRVGGSGTDTQYF
TRBJ1-4	NA	TRBV6-5	NA	CASSYRGTEGEKLFF
TRBJ2-7	NA	TRBV2	TRBD2	CASSAATSGKTYEQYF
TRBJ1-2	once	TRBV27	NA	CASSFSGAPSSYGYTF
TRBJ2-1	few	TRBV12-3/TRBV12-4	NA	CASSLTGNEQFF
TRBJ1-1	NA	TRBV5-1	TRBD1	CASSLAWDSLNTEAFF
TRBJ1-1	NA	TRBV2	TRBD1	CASTQGDTEAFF
TRBJ2-7	once	TRBV5-5	NA	CASSQTRQNEQYF
TRBJ1-2	NA	TRBV7-9	NA	CASSFLQDYGYTF
TRBJ2-7	once	TRBV5-4	TRBD1	CASSFYRQGVSHEQYF
TRBJ1-4	NA	TRBV5-1	TRBD1	CASSLMTGGGEKLFF
TRBJ2-7	NA	TRBV11-2	TRBD2	CASSSSPSGRYEQYF
TRBJ2-1	few	TRBV3-1/TRBV3-2	NA	CASSNSRTNEQFF
TRBJ1-5	NA	TRBV18	TRBD1	CASSPSQGADQPQHF
TRBJ2-1	NA	TRBV4-1	NA	CASSQGGNEQFF
TRBJ1-6	NA	TRBV11-2	TRBD1	CASRPPGGLSYNSPLHF